This T cell receptor (beta chain) stems from a study of cytomegalovirus exposure and HLA in healthy donors. The study's findings and limits: Productive rates of about 87% or about 30% were seen for most TCR beta V segments in an earlier analysis. As confirmed in vitro, a few CMV-associated chains were specific for CMV antigens.

As for this clone: Its matching antigen is unknown.

Germline V gene sequence: CDR1 MNHNS, CDR2 SASEGT. V was shortened by 1 base and J by 4 bases, with 15 bases between the two germline ends. The CDR3 sequence is 16 residues long. The PCR was carried out with 60 Vbeta primers and 13 Jbeta primers. Here immunoSEQ multiplex PCR was the method, and the copy in TCRdb shows in-frame clones only, minus some. Across more than 90,000 clones, the top ten clones capture roughly 6.6% of the sample. Donors were ostensibly healthy at sampling, although undocumented immune exposures were probable. The receptor was isolated from a man aged 35 to 55 in good health and CMV-seropositive. The V and J genes are TRBV6-1 and TRBJ2-3; TRBD1 might be the D (5 bases). The sequencing input was PBMCs. CDR3 region: CASSEVNNGAADTQYF. The CDR3 bases are TGTGCCAGCAGTGAAGTGAATAATGGGGCTGCAGATACGCAGTATTTT.